This TCR beta chain was identified during a study of shared clonotypes between healthy human individuals. Donation came from healthy HIV-negative adults that had no recent acute infections or vaccinations. General observations from the study: Roughly 5% of naive CD4 clonotypes were shared across a few donors.

On this clone itself: The antigen remains unidentified.

Profiled with immunoSEQ multiplex PCR; TCRdb holds only in-frame clones, not every one. In the table there are over a million clones, 70% to 80% of which are singletons. Source material: memory CD4+ T cells from PBMCs. Subset noted: CD45RA-negative fraction. The sequence came from a man between 18 and 35 years old in good health. Some clones in this sample may be carry-over from other donors' samples.

This chain's CDR3 is CASSRTLVPDEQYF. The CDR3 bases are TGTGCCAGCAGTCGCACTCTGGTGCCGGACGAGCAGTACTTC. The chain links TRBV27 to TRBJ2-7; D not resolved. CDR1 and CDR2 from the germline V gene are MNHEY and SMNVEV (reference sequence). The CDR3 is 14 residues long. V was clipped by 5 bases and J by 5 bases, with 16 bases between them.